One sample yielded the 26 T cell receptor beta chains listed below, sequenced in a study of T-cell reconstitution after alpha-beta-depleted transplantation in children. Unique molecular identifiers featured in how the TCRbeta library was prepared. TCRdb re-analysed the PCR reads in MiXCR, keeping a single row per CDR3 protein. The table records 500,000 to 750,000 distinct CDR3 sequences, 27% of them present only once. Sample: PBMCs, taken before TCRalphabeta/CD19-depleted stem cell transplant. The source of these receptors is a boy in the first two years of life with Wiskott-Aldrich syndrome, due to receive a stem cell transplant.

This clonotype was counted only a few times. The rearrangement joins TRBV5-1 to TRBJ2-7; 7 positions agree with TRBD1. There are 16 residues in the CDR3. CDR1 is SGHRS and CDR2 is YFSETQ in the germline V gene. V shed 4 bases, J shed 4 bases, and the junction held 14 bases outside the gene matches. For the CDR3, the DNA is TGCGCCAGCAGCCCTCGGACAGGACCCAGTTTTTACGAGCAGTACTTC. This translates into CASSPRTGPSFYEQYF.

This clonotype was seen a handful of times. This rearrangement joins TRBV9 to TRBJ2-1; TRBD2 agrees at 11 bases. The J segment lost 10 bases and the V segment lost 2 bases, leaving 8 bases of the junction unmatched. The CDR3 runs to 15 residues. CDR1 is SGDLS, CDR2 YYNGEE, per germline. CDR3 protein: CASSVRLAGTSEQFF. The CDR3 region has the DNA TGTGCCAGCAGCGTTAGACTAGCGGGGACCTCGGAGCAGTTCTTC.

This clonotype showed up just once. This chain uses TRBV5-1 with TRBJ2-2; D is undetermined. The CDR3 length is 16 residues. Per germline, CDR1 SGHRS and CDR2 YFSETQ. Trimming shortened V by 1 base and J by 0 bases, and 10 bases separated the two germline ends. CDR3 protein: CASSLSQVPNTGELFF. CDR3 coding DNA: TGCGCCAGCAGCTTGTCCCAAGTGCCGAACACCGGGGAGCTGTTTTTT.

The V call is TRBV5-1, the J call TRBJ2-3; D is perhaps TRBD1 (5 bases). The CDR3 is made up of 17 amino acids. CDR1 and CDR2 (germline): SGHRS, YFSETQ. Deletions cut 0 bases from V and 0 bases from J, with 14 bases between. CDR3 loop: CASSLVTGDRSTDTQYF. In DNA, the CDR3 is TGCGCCAGCAGCTTGGTTACAGGCGACAGAAGCACAGATACGCAGTATTTT. Full variable domain (missing parts from reference TRBV5-1 and TRBJ2-3): KAGVTQTPRYLIKTRGQQVTLSCSPISGHRSVSWYQQTPGQGLQFLFEYFSETQRNKGNFPGRFSGRQFSNSRSEMNVSTLELGDSALYLCASSLVTGDRSTDTQYFGPGTRLTVL.

This chain joins TRBV19 and TRBJ2-5; D may be TRBD1 or TRBD2 (5 bases each). In germline, CDR1 is LNHDA, CDR2 SQIVND (reference sequence). This CDR3 contains 12 residues. Trimming removed 9 bases at V and 4 bases at J, with 12 bases between. The CDR3 region has the DNA TGTGCCAGGGCGAGGGACGGAGAGACCCAGTACTTC. As protein: CARARDGETQYF.

V and J are TRBV5-1 and TRBJ2-7, with TRBD2 matching over 14 bases. Germline V CDR1 and CDR2: SGHRS, YFSETQ. This CDR3 has 17 amino acids. With 0 bases clipped from V and 5 bases from J, the junction kept 7 bases outside the gene matches. As DNA, the CDR3 is TGCGCCAGCAGCTTGGAGACCGGGACTAGCGGGAGTGACGAGCAGTACTTC. Translated, it gives CASSLETGTSGSDEQYF.

This clonotype was seen only a few times. The chain employs TRBV20-1 and TRBJ2-5, with TRBD1 identical over 7 bases. Per germline, CDR1 DFQATT and CDR2 SNEGSKA (reference sequence). Germline trimming cut 2 bases from V and 2 bases from J; bases unmatched to any gene: 5. The CDR3 totals 14 residues. CDR3 nucleotides: TGCAGTGCTAGACCCCGGACAGGTCAAGAGACCCAGTACTTC. Its translation is CSARPRTGQETQYF.

This clonotype was detected a few times. The chain employs TRBV28 and TRBJ2-1; TRBD1 aligns across 12 bases. V gave up 5 bases and J gave up 9 bases; unmatched junction bases: 11. Germline V lookup: CDR1 MDHEN, CDR2 SYDVKM. The CDR3 totals 16 residues. The DNA for the CDR3 is TGTGCCAGCAGTCCCCGGGGACAGGGGGCGCTGGGTGAGCAGTTCTTC. Translated: CASSPRGQGALGEQFF.

The chain couples TRBV5-1 to TRBJ2-1; perhaps TRBD2 as D (6 bases). The CDR3 is made up of 17 amino acids. Trimming removed 0 bases from V and 4 bases from J, with 17 bases in between. Germline loops: CDR1 SGHRS, CDR2 YFSETQ. The CDR3 DNA reads as TGCGCCAGCAGCTTGGGCGGAGGGAATCAGGTATACAATGAGCAGTTCTTC. Protein sequence: CASSLGGGNQVYNEQFF.

This sequence joins TRBV20-1 and TRBJ2-7, with TRBD2 as a possible D gene (5 bases). Germline CDR1 DFQATT, CDR2 SNEGSKA (reference sequence). This CDR3 has 13 amino acids. V lost 1 base and J lost 5, with 12 bases in between. In DNA form, the CDR3 reads TGCAGTGCTAGAGGGCGGAGCGGCAACGAGCAGTACTTC. Protein product: CSARGRSGNEQYF.

CDR3 sequence reads: CARQTSGLADTQYF. For the CDR3, the DNA is TGCGCCAGGCAGACTAGCGGGCTCGCAGATACGCAGTATTTT. The V gene is TRBV10-1, the J gene TRBJ2-3, with 10 bases matching TRBD2. Germline V gene lookup returns CDR1 WNHNN and CDR2 SYGVQD (reference sequence). J was trimmed by 4 bases and V by 9 bases; bases with no gene match: 7. This CDR3 has 14 amino acids.

V usage is TRBV10-3 and J usage is TRBJ1-3; D unclear. Looked up from germline, CDR1 is ENHRY and CDR2 is SYGVKD. This CDR3 contains 15 residues. With 0 bases removed from V and 0 bases from J, the gap between germline ends came to 6 bases. CDR3 loop: CAISESWGSGNTIYF. Here the CDR3 DNA reads TGTGCCATCAGTGAGTCATGGGGCTCTGGAAACACCATATATTTT.

This sequence joins TRBV20-1 and TRBJ2-7; perhaps TRBD2 as D (5 bases). V was clipped by 6 bases and J by 6 bases, with 15 bases between them. The CDR3 is made up of 12 amino acids. The germline V gene encodes CDR1 DFQATT and CDR2 SNEGSKA (reference sequence). CDR3 in amino acids: CSADSFPLEQYF. The CDR3, as DNA: TGCAGTGCGGACTCCTTCCCCCTCGAGCAGTACTTC.

This clonotype was seen a handful of times. The chain has TRBV5-1 and TRBJ2-3; possibly TRBD2 for D (5 bases). This CDR3 comprises 13 residues. Looked up from germline, CDR1 is SGHRS and CDR2 is YFSETQ. Trimming shortened V by 4 bases and J by 4 bases, and 10 bases separated the two germline ends. The CDR3 here is CASSPAGADTQYF. The DNA of the CDR3 is TGCGCCAGCAGCCCGGCCGGGGCAGATACGCAGTATTTT.

In its sample, this clonotype was seen a few times. The chain employs TRBV4-1 and TRBJ2-2, with D possibly TRBD2 on 6 matching bases. Germline assignment: CDR1 MGHRA and CDR2 YSYEKL. Trimming removed 4 bases from V and 3 bases from J, with 15 bases in between. The CDR3 is 16 residues long. The CDR3 DNA is TGCGCCAGCAGCCCCCGACTAGTCTGGGACACCGGGGAGCTGTTTTTT. Translating gives CASSPRLVWDTGELFF.

J is TRBJ2-1 and V is TRBV5-5; D not certain. The germline gives CDR1 SGHKS, CDR2 YYEKEE (reference sequence). The CDR3 consists of 12 residues. The V end was cut by 2 bases, the J end by 10 bases, with 10 bases between. This CDR3 is CASSLVMGEQFF. CDR3 bases: TGTGCCAGCAGCTTAGTTATGGGGGAGCAGTTCTTC.

The chain carries TRBV6-1 and TRBJ1-1; D uncertain. CDR1 is MNHNS and CDR2 is SASEGT in the germline V gene. V was shortened by 4 bases and J by 5 bases, with 14 bases between the two germline ends. The CDR3 runs 14 residues. CDR3 loop: CASSGPGLRTEAFF. In nucleotides, the CDR3 is TGTGCCAGCAGTGGCCCGGGGTTGAGGACTGAAGCTTTCTTT.

The chain has TRBV28 and TRBJ2-1; TRBD1 aligns across 7 bases. Germline CDR1 reads MDHEN; CDR2 reads SYDVKM. The trim removed 7 bases at V and 4 bases at J, leaving 10 bases unmatched. The CDR3 runs 15 residues. CDR3 coding DNA: TGTGCCAGCAATCAGGACAGGATCATTTACAATGAGCAGTTCTTC. Translation gives CASNQDRIIYNEQFF.

The J gene is TRBJ2-1, the V gene TRBV30; TRBD1 is a possible D gene (7 bases). This CDR3 contains 14 residues. Trimming removed 4 bases from V and 7 bases from J, with 17 bases in between. Germline CDR1 is GTSNPN and CDR2 is SVGIG (reference sequence). The CDR3 reads CAWNGRGRTNEQFF. CDR3 coding DNA: TGTGCCTGGAATGGCAGGGGGAGGACGAATGAGCAGTTCTTC.

This clonotype has only one observation. This rearrangement joins TRBV18 to TRBJ2-1; 8 bases line up with TRBD2. J was trimmed by 8 bases and V by 6 bases; bases with no gene match: 15. There are 16 residues in the CDR3. Germline-derived CDR1 and CDR2 are KGHSH and LQKENI. The CDR3 region has the DNA TGTGCCAGCTCCAGTAAGCGGGAGTGGCTTGGGCATGAGCAGTTCTTC. Its translation is CASSSKREWLGHEQFF.

This clonotype was seen a handful of times. The V gene is TRBV2, the J gene TRBJ2-4; D might be TRBD1 (5 bases). Trimming removed 8 bases from V and 3 bases from J, with 8 bases in between. In germline, CDR1 is SNHLY, CDR2 FYNNEI. The CDR3 totals 12 residues. In nucleotides, the CDR3 is TGTGCCAGCGAACAGGTCAAAAACATTCAGTACTTC. It codes for CASEQVKNIQYF.

The V call is TRBV27, the J call TRBJ2-3, with D possibly matching TRBD2 (5 bases). Germline V gene data show CDR1 as MNHEY and CDR2 as SMNVEV (reference sequence). V was cut by 7 bases and J by 2 bases, with 22 bases left in between. The CDR3 extends over 17 amino acids. CDR3 sequence (DNA): TGTGCCAGCATAGCGCGATGGCGACTAATCTCCACAGATACGCAGTATTTT. This sequence encodes CASIARWRLISTDTQYF.

The chain recombines TRBV7-3 with TRBJ2-1; 11 bases are a match to TRBD2. V lost 5 bases to trimming and J lost 3 bases; unmatched junction nucleotides: 12. The CDR3 length is 18 residues. CDR1 SGHTA and CDR2 FQGTGA come from the germline V gene. The CDR3 region has the DNA TGTGCCAGCAGCCCGACGTATAGCGGGAGGGCCTTCTACAATGAGCAGTTCTTC. Encoded protein: CASSPTYSGRAFYNEQFF. The full variable domain, completed using reference TRBV7-3 and TRBJ2-1, is GAGVSQTPSNKVTEKGKYVELRCDPISGHTALYWYRQSLGQGPEFLIYFQGTGAADDSGLPNDRFFAVRPEGSVSTLKIQRTERGDSAVYLCASSPTYSGRAFYNEQFFGPGTRLTVL.

The sample holds a few counts of this clonotype. The V and J genes are TRBV6-1 and TRBJ2-5; 7 bases fit TRBD1. This CDR3 comprises 14 residues. After removal of 6 bases from V and 1 base from J, the junction contained 5 bases not matched to a gene. Germline CDR1 is MNHNS and CDR2 is SASEGT. The CDR3 DNA reads TGTGCCAGCAGCTTCGACAGGGCCCAAGAGACCCAGTACTTC. It encodes CASSFDRAQETQYF.

This chain joins TRBV7-8 and TRBJ2-1, with D perhaps matching TRBD1 or TRBD2 (5 bases each). The CDR3 loop spans 12 amino acids. Germline-derived CDR1 and CDR2 are SGHVS and FQNEAQ. V lost 5 bases and J lost 9, with 11 bases in between. The CDR3 reads CASSGVGTEQFF. CDR3 bases: TGTGCCAGCAGCGGGGTAGGGACTGAGCAGTTCTTC.

This chain joins TRBV5-1 and TRBJ1-3, with D uncertain. The CDR3 sequence is 16 residues long. V lost 5 bases and J 0 bases, leaving 15 bases between the germline ends. Germline-derived CDR1 and CDR2 are SGHRS and YFSETQ. The CDR3 sequence: CASSSDGVFSGNTIYF. DNA of the CDR3: TGCGCCAGCAGTAGCGATGGGGTTTTCTCTGGAAACACCATATATTTT.